This T cell receptor (beta chain) originates from a study of shared clonotypes between healthy human individuals. Per the germline V gene, CDR1 is KGHSH and CDR2 is LQKENI. This CDR3 is built from 16 residues. V shed 4 bases and J 4 bases; nucleotides not matched to a gene: 11. The assay was immunoSEQ multiplex PCR, and TCRdb's table has in-frame clones only and misses some. The repertoire holds approximately 500,000 clones, with approximately 82% as singletons. The sequencing input was PBMCs. The genes are TRBV18 and TRBJ2-5, with TRBD2 identical over 8 bases. The source of this sequence is a woman aged 40 to 49 in good health. Some clones in this sample may be carry-over from other donors' samples. The CDR3 DNA reads as TGTGCCAGCTCACGAGCCCCCTCTGCGGGGGGAGAGACCCAGTACTTC. The encoded protein is CASSRAPSAGGETQYF.